This T cell receptor beta chain was captured in a study of blood T cell repertoires in COVID-19. Study-wide context: Sites in the United States, Italy and Spain provided acute and convalescent COVID-19 samples.

Sequencing was performed with immunoSEQ multiplex PCR; in TCRdb, only in-frame clones are kept and a portion is missing. Altogether 85,000 to 110,000 clones are present, about 90% being singletons, with the ten largest covering 2.5% to 3.5%. Germline V gives CDR1 SQVTM, CDR2 ANQGSEA. The CDR3 is 13 amino acids. V lost 2 bases and J 8 bases, leaving 15 bases between the germline ends. The sample comprised peripheral blood. The source of this sequence is a man in his fifties in a cohort sampled during active COVID-19. J is TRBJ1-2 and V is TRBV29-1; a possible D gene is TRBD1 (6 bases). The CDR3 bases are TGCAGCGTTGAACCCCCCGGGACACTCGGCTACACCTTC. It translates to CSVEPPGTLGYTF.